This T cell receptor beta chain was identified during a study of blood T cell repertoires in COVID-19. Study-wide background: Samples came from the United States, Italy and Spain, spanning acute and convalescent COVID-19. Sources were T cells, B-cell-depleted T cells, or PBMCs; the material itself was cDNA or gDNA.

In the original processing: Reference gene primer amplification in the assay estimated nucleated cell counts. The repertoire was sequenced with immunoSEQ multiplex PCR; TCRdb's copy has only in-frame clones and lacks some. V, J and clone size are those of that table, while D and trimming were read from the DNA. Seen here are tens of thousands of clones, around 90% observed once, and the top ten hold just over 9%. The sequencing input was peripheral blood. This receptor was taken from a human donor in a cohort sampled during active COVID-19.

CDR3 sequence (DNA): TGTGCCAGCAGCACGGGACTAGCGGGAGGGCCCAAAAACATTCAGTACTTC. Its protein is CASSTGLAGGPKNIQYF. The chain is built from TRBV7-9 and TRBJ2-4; 16 bases match TRBD2. V was clipped by 5 bases and J by 2 bases; unmatched bases: 3. CDR1 SEHNR and CDR2 FQNEAQ come from the germline V gene (reference sequence). This CDR3 comprises 17 residues.